The 25 T cell receptor beta chains given below trace back to one sample, sequenced in a study of T-cell memory formation after mild COVID-19 (dated by TCRdb to the early 2020s). To prepare the library, 5' RACE was applied. Sequencing was performed on an Illumina NovaSeq 6000. TCRdb reprocessing: public reads trimmed at Q25 with fastp, clones called with MiXCR, in-frame beta chains kept. All rows with the same CDR3 protein become a single entry with the most common DNA and genes. This sample comprises 400,000 to 500,000 distinct CDR3 sequences, 24% of them detected only once. The ten largest clonotypes hold around 9.5% of the sample. Input material: PBMCs or a T cell subset sorted from them (not recorded which). The receptors derive from an adult woman who had mild COVID-19 (a few samples of this study predate the infection). The sample titles of this study are shuffled in the database, so cell type and time point are left out; the donor was told from shared clones.

Concerning this clonotype itself: The junction differs from germline at one of its ends, possibly a read error. The chain recombines TRBV7-2 with TRBJ1-6; no definite D call. Germline loops: CDR1 SGHTA, CDR2 FQGNSA. This CDR3 has 15 amino acids. CDR3 bases: TGTGCCAGCAGGTTAGATCGGACTGGGAATTCACCCCTCCACTTT. Its translation: CASRLDRTGNSPLHF. The full variable domain, rest sourced from reference TRBV7-2 and TRBJ1-6, is GAGVSQSPSNKVTEKGKDVELRCDPISGHTALYWYRQSLGQGLEFLIYFQGNSAPDKSGLPSDRFSAERTGGSVSTLTIQRTQQEDSAVYLCASRLDRTGNSPLHFGNGTRLTVT.

This clonotype occurred a few times. The CDR3 is CASSYDREMNTEAFF. The CDR3 bases are TGTGCCAGCAGTTACGATCGAGAAATGAACACTGAAGCTTTCTTT. This sequence joins TRBV6-2 or TRBV6-3 and TRBJ1-1, with D unresolved. CDR1 is MNHEY, CDR2 SVGEGT, per germline. The germline V and J ends were trimmed by 2 bases and 0 bases, with 10 bases remaining between them. This CDR3 region has 15 residues.

This clonotype was counted a few times. The chain recombines TRBV7-6 with TRBJ1-1; 11 bases agree with TRBD1. The ends lost 4 bases at V and 0 bases at J; junction bases unmatched: 7. The CDR3 has 17 amino acids. Germline V gives CDR1 SGHVS, CDR2 FNYEAQ. The CDR3 sequence is CASSSPGQGVMNTEAFF. CDR3 coding DNA: TGTGCCAGCAGCTCTCCGGGACAGGGGGTGATGAACACTGAAGCTTTCTTT.

In this sample, this clonotype turned up a few times. This chain uses TRBV29-1 with TRBJ2-7; TRBD2 might be the D (5 bases). Trimming removed 4 bases at V and 6 bases at J, with 13 bases between. Germline V lookup: CDR1 SQVTM, CDR2 ANQGSEA. The CDR3 contains 12 residues. The CDR3 spells CSVAREGGEQYF. DNA for the CDR3: TGCAGCGTTGCAAGGGAAGGAGGCGAGCAGTACTTC.

This chain links TRBV21-1 with TRBJ2-3; TRBD1 is the table's D call, not checked against the DNA. TRBV21-1 is annotated as a pseudogene. CDR3 size: 18 residues. CDR3 protein: CASSKGGGESPVADTQYF. Here the CDR3 DNA reads TGTGCCAGCAGCAAAGGGGGGGGGGAGTCCCCAGTTGCAGATACGCAGTATTTT.

At least ten counts were recorded for this clonotype. J is TRBJ2-1 and V is TRBV7-9, with 10 bases fitting TRBD1. CDR1 and CDR2 (germline): SEHNR, FQNEAQ (reference sequence). Trimming cost V 5 bases and J 6 bases; bases outside gene matches: 4. The CDR3 contains 14 residues. The CDR3 DNA is TGTGCCAGCAGCCCATGGACAGGGGGCAATGAGCAGTTCTTC. As protein: CASSPWTGGNEQFF.

This chain links TRBV2 with TRBJ2-1, with D perhaps matching TRBD2 (6 bases). This CDR3 spans 15 amino acids. Trimming removed 1 base at V and 7 bases at J, with 14 bases between. The germline V gene has CDR1 SNHLY and CDR2 FYNNEI. The CDR3: CASSEGTGVRNEQFF. The CDR3 DNA follows: TGTGCCAGCAGTGAAGGTACGGGGGTGAGGAATGAGCAGTTCTTC.

The V gene is TRBV29-1, the J gene TRBJ2-1, with 9 positions matching TRBD2. Germline lookup yields CDR1 SQVTM and CDR2 ANQGSEA. With V trimmed by 2 bases and J by 2 bases, 4 bases remained unmatched. CDR3 length: 15 residues. The CDR3 DNA follows: TGCAGCGTTGAACTAGCGGGACGGGCCTACAATGAGCAGTTCTTC. Translation gives CSVELAGRAYNEQFF.

This chain joins TRBV4-2 and TRBJ2-7; 7 bases are shared with TRBD2. The CDR3 covers 13 residues. Germline V CDR1 and CDR2: LGHNA, YNFKEQ. Losses at the gene ends were 1 base for V and 6 bases for J; bases not matched to a gene: 3. The CDR3 coding sequence is TGTGCCAGCAGCCAAGGACTAGCCAGCGAGCAGTACTTC. Its translation is CASSQGLASEQYF.

The V call is TRBV6-5, the J call TRBJ2-1, with TRBD2 matching 8 bases. The V gene end was trimmed by 5 bases and the J gene end by 5 bases; junction bases not matched to a gene: 2. Germline CDR1 and CDR2: MNHEY and SVGAGI. CDR3 length: 13 residues. The CDR3 reads CASSPTSDNEQFF. The CDR3, as DNA: TGTGCCAGCAGTCCGACTAGCGACAATGAGCAGTTCTTC.

A few counts support this clonotype. The chain recombines TRBV7-9 with TRBJ2-5; 7 bases match TRBD1. Germline trimming cut 4 bases from V and 1 base from J; bases unmatched to any gene: 12. Germline values: CDR1 SEHNR, CDR2 FQNEAQ (reference sequence). The CDR3 spans 17 residues. CDR3 region: CASSSKHGDSSQETQYF. The CDR3 nucleotides read TGTGCCAGCAGCTCAAAGCACGGGGACAGCTCCCAAGAGACCCAGTACTTC.

This clonotype is large by share. This sequence joins TRBV18 and TRBJ2-7, with 7 bases identical to TRBD1. The CDR3 is 13 residues long. J lost 6 bases, V lost 5 bases, and 7 bases had no gene match. Looked up from germline, CDR1 is KGHSH and CDR2 is LQKENI. The CDR3 coding sequence is TGTGCCAGCTCATCAACAGGGGTTAGCGAGCAGTACTTC. It is translated as CASSSTGVSEQYF.

The V call is TRBV6-2 or TRBV6-3, the J call TRBJ2-2, with 12 positions matching TRBD1. Germline CDR1 reads MNHEY; CDR2 reads SVGEGT. The CDR3 has 18 amino acids. The trim removed 0 bases at V and 0 bases at J, leaving 2 bases unmatched. In DNA, the CDR3 is TGTGCCAGCAGTTACTCGGGACAGGGGGCGACGAACACCGGGGAGCTGTTTTTT. Translating gives CASSYSGQGATNTGELFF.

The chain is built from TRBV19 and TRBJ1-4; a weak D match, TRBD1 (5 bases). This CDR3 has 15 amino acids. The V gene's germline CDR1 is LNHDA and CDR2 SQIVND (reference sequence). V was pared by 5 bases and J by 4 bases, with 14 bases between. This chain's CDR3 is CASSVNEGHNEKLFF. The CDR3 DNA reads as TGTGCCAGTAGTGTAAACGAGGGGCATAATGAAAAACTGTTTTTT.

The table lists this clonotype with a few counts. The chain joins TRBV5-4 to TRBJ2-7, with 15 bases that match TRBD2. Germline trimming cut 3 bases from V and 4 bases from J; bases unmatched to any gene: 2. Germline lookup yields CDR1 SGHNT and CDR2 YYREEE (reference sequence). The CDR3 totals 15 residues. CDR3 coding DNA: TGTGCCAGCAGCTCGGGACTAGCGGGGGGATACGAGCAGTACTTC. This codes for CASSSGLAGGYEQYF. Full variable domain (missing parts from reference TRBV5-4 and TRBJ2-7): ETGVTQSPTHLIKTRGQQVTLRCSSQSGHNTVSWYQQALGQGPQFIFQYYREEENGRGNFPPRFSGLQFPNYSSELNVNALELDDSALYLCASSSGLAGGYEQYFGPGTRLTVT.

This clonotype was seen more than once but under ten times. The J gene is TRBJ2-7, the V gene TRBV12-3 or TRBV12-4; D perhaps matches TRBD1 (6 bases). CDR3 length: 11 residues. Trimming removed 5 bases from V and 6 bases from J, with 8 bases in between. For the CDR3, the DNA is TGTGCCAGCAGTCAGGGGCTCGAGCAGTACTTC. This gives the protein CASSQGLEQYF.

The chain is built from TRBV13 and TRBJ2-1; TRBD2 aligns across 9 bases. Germline V gene lookup returns CDR1 PRHDT and CDR2 FYEKMQ (reference sequence). This CDR3 contains 15 residues. With V trimmed by 6 bases and J by 9 bases, 12 bases remained unmatched. CDR3 DNA sequence: TGTGCCAGCAGTCTTAGCGGGAGCGCTTTCGGTGAGCAGTTCTTC. It encodes CASSLSGSAFGEQFF.

This clonotype appeared many times. This chain links TRBV7-9 with TRBJ2-7; D may be TRBD2 (5 bases). CDR1 is SEHNR and CDR2 is FQNEAQ in the germline V gene (reference sequence). CDR3 length equals 12 residues. Trimming pared 6 bases from V and 3 bases from J, leaving 9 bases between. CDR3: CASRGEVYEQYF. The DNA for the CDR3 is TGTGCCAGCAGGGGAGAGGTCTACGAGCAGTACTTC.

V gene TRBV20-1 combines with J gene TRBJ2-5; 11 positions match TRBD1. The CDR3 extends over 15 amino acids. The trim removed 6 bases at V and 2 bases at J, leaving 8 bases unmatched. Germline CDR1 and CDR2: DFQATT and SNEGSKA (reference sequence). CDR3 sequence reads: CSADGTGGNQETQYF. The CDR3 coding sequence is TGCAGTGCCGACGGGACAGGGGGTAATCAAGAGACCCAGTACTTC.

This clonotype was counted a few times. The chain combines TRBV20-1 with TRBJ2-5; maybe TRBD1 (6 bases). The CDR3 loop spans 13 amino acids. Germline assignment: CDR1 DFQATT and CDR2 SNEGSKA (reference sequence). Trimming removed 5 bases at V and 1 base at J, with 11 bases between. CDR3 amino acids: CSAGDTPQETQYF. CDR3 sequence (DNA): TGCAGTGCTGGGGACACGCCCCAAGAGACCCAGTACTTC.

V is TRBV4-1 and J is TRBJ2-3; D gene uncertain. The V gene lost 8 bases and the J gene lost 6 bases, with 21 bases spanning the gap. This CDR3 comprises 15 residues. Per the germline V gene, CDR1 is MGHRA and CDR2 is YSYEKL. CDR3 residues: CASGYRWLVSDTQYF. CDR3 DNA sequence: TGCGCCAGCGGCTACCGGTGGTTGGTTTCGGATACGCAGTATTTT.

The CDR3 DNA sequence: TGTGCCAGCAGTTACGGGACACTCTACGAGCAGTACTTC. Protein product: CASSYGTLYEQYF. The chain recombines TRBV6-5 with TRBJ2-7; a weak D match, TRBD1 (6 bases). CDR1 MNHEY and CDR2 SVGAGI come from the germline V gene. V dropped 2 bases and J dropped 3 bases, with 8 bases sitting between them. This CDR3 has 13 residues.

In its sample, this clonotype was seen a few times. This rearrangement joins TRBV12-3 or TRBV12-4 to TRBJ2-2; 7 bases agree with TRBD1. This CDR3 region has 13 residues. V shed 7 bases, J shed 6 bases, and the junction held 5 bases outside the gene matches. This chain's CDR3 is CASIRQGPGELFF. As DNA, the CDR3 is TGTGCCAGCATTCGACAGGGACCCGGGGAGCTGTTTTTT.

This clonotype occurred a few times. Mismatch with germline at one junction end may stem from a read error. The chain combines TRBV7-7 with TRBJ2-2; no reliable D call. Germline V CDR1 and CDR2: SSHAT, FNYEAQ (reference sequence). This CDR3 has 14 amino acids. The CDR3 coding sequence is TGTGCTAGCAGCTTGGGTTCGTACACCGGGGAGCTGTTTTTT. Residues: CASSLGSYTGELFF.

This clonotype was seen just once. The DNA of the CDR3 is TGTGCCTGGAGAGCAGGATCCGGGGAGCTGTTTTTT. Its translation: CAWRAGSGELFF. This rearrangement joins TRBV30 to TRBJ2-2, with no clear D. From germline, CDR1 is GTSNPN and CDR2 SVGIG (reference sequence). V lost 3 bases and J 6 bases, leaving 8 bases between the germline ends. This CDR3 spans 12 amino acids.